This T cell receptor beta chain emerged from a study of control samples from healthy donors and cancer patients. Using immunoSEQ multiplex PCR, the repertoire was profiled, and TCRdb retains in-frame clones only, with some absent. The repertoire has around 97,000 clones, roughly 90% of them found once; the top ten carry about 19%. The CDR3 runs to 13 residues. Trimming cost V 3 bases and J 4 bases, with 8 bases left between them. Germline V gene sequence: CDR1 SGHNT, CDR2 YENEEA. This clonotype was sampled from a man in his sixties with lung cancer. The chain has TRBV11-3 and TRBJ2-3, with no clear D. Sequencing was performed on PBMCs. The DNA for the CDR3 is TGTGCCAGCAGCTTCTACTCCCCAGATACGCAGTATTTT. This translates into CASSFYSPDTQYF. The variable domain in full, with the rest retrieved from reference TRBV11-3 and TRBJ2-3, is EAGVVQSPRYKIIEKKQPVAFWCNPISGHNTLYWYLQNLGQGPELLIRYENEEAVDDSQLPKDRFSAERLKGVDSTLKIQPAELGDSAVYLCASSFYSPDTQYFGPGTRLTVL.